This TCR beta chain was retrieved from a study of blood T cell repertoires in COVID-19 (dated by TCRdb to 2018 to 2021). For context, the study as a whole: Collaborator samples came from the United States, Italy and Spain and covered acute and convalescent phases of COVID-19. The material from the prospective study consisted of cDNA or gDNA derived from T cells, B-cell-depleted T cells, or PBMCs. The dataset comprised deeply sampled blood TCRbeta repertoires from subjects exposed to, actively infected with, or recovered from COVID-19. A freely available public database, intended as a resource for researchers studying the immune response to SARS-CoV-2, is where the repertoires were released. Samples came from the ongoing ImmuneRACE study (first 160 participants) plus 1,254 subjects from 6 global collaborators. Nearly every sample came with metadata listing a de-identified subject ID, COVID-19 status, age in years and sex. Where available, HLA class I and class II types were obtained from metadata supplied by the sample provider rather than from assay-based typing. What the work shows at the level of the full study, not this receptor alone: The amount of clinical and demographic metadata varied by source and participant and was provided uncurated.

With regard to this clone: The clone's antigen remains unknown. Base quality data are lacking; no much larger clone is found one base away.

Each collaborating institution followed its own protocols to collect whole blood in K2EDTA tubes. For TCRbeta analysis, collaborators shipped samples in one of three forms: frozen whole blood, isolated PBMCs, or DNA extracted from either of those sample types. From a lookup of the germline V gene, CDR1 and CDR2 are SQVTM and ANQGSEA. V gives up 5 bases and J gives up 4 bases, and the segment between their germline ends measures 17 bases. The CDR3 spans 14 residues, from the cysteine through the phenylalanine. Here the CDR3 DNA is all that survives: 42 bases in frame from base 1. TCRbeta CDR3 regions were amplified from genomic DNA by means of the immunoSEQ Assay, a bias-controlled multiplex PCR. Regarding the original processing steps: The number of nucleated cells in each sample was estimated from the amplification of reference gene primers within the assay. To quantify the absolute abundance of each unique TCRbeta CDR3 rearrangement, sequence reads were collapsed and filtered. Productive Simpson clonality was computed per sample as the square root of Simpson's diversity index over productive rearrangements. TCRdb took over this immuneACCESS table, retaining in-frame rearrangements with V and J assigned. Such tables are incomplete; in checked studies, under half of the missing clones stem from an unresolved V gene, and the remainder is unexplained. Clonal size and the V and J genes are those of that table, whereas D and trimming came from the DNA. For this sample there are under 200,000 clones; roughly 84% appear just once. The ten largest clones add up to 4.5% to 5% of the sample.

The sequence joins TRBV29-1 to TRBJ2-5, and possibly TRBD1, on 6 matching bases. This TCR was recovered from an elderly woman with acute or convalescent COVID-19. Sequenced sample: peripheral blood. The CDR3 amino acid sequence is: CSVSPQGVGETQYF. The nucleotide sequence is TGCAGCGTTAGCCCACAGGGTGTTGGAGAGACCCAGTACTTC.